A selection of T cell receptor beta chains follows, all from one sample in a study of blood T cell repertoires in COVID-19. The repertoire was sequenced with immunoSEQ multiplex PCR; TCRdb's copy has only in-frame clones and lacks some. The profile shows around 400,000 clones, around 83% of them singletons. Sequenced input: PBMCs or T cells enriched from blood (not recorded which). These receptors originate from a woman in her fifties or sixties who had recovered from COVID-19. Each CDR3 is given with its conserved first and last residue. Fields, in order: CDR3 length, V gene, D gene, J gene, CDR3 protein, CDR3 DNA. The D gene is left open where the match is weak.

>15|TRBV4-3|NA|TRBJ2-7
CASSQKAAGAYEQYF
TGCGCCAGCAGCCAAAAGGCGGCAGGGGCGTACGAGCAGTACTTC
>14|TRBV5-1|TRBD1|TRBJ1-2
CASSVSRGSGGYTF
TGCGCCAGCAGCGTCTCCAGGGGGTCTGGTGGCTACACCTTC
>19|TRBV5-1|NA|TRBJ2-3
CASSSHNGEAFLSTDTQYF
TGCGCCAGCAGCTCCCACAACGGTGAGGCGTTCCTAAGCACAGATACGCAGTATTTT
>12|TRBV19|TRBD2|TRBJ2-1
CASAGGPHEQFF
TGTGCTTCGGCGGGGGGCCCCCATGAGCAGTTCTTC
>14|TRBV30|TRBD1|TRBJ1-2
CAWSKGQIVYGYTF
TGTGCCTGGAGTAAGGGACAGATTGTCTATGGCTACACCTTC
>18|TRBV25-1|TRBD2|TRBJ2-3
CASSGPSLAGGFTDTQYF
TGTGCCAGCAGTGGCCCCTCACTAGCGGGGGGGTTTACAGATACGCAGTATTTT
>14|TRBV9|NA|TRBJ2-2
CASTEGVYTGELFF
TGTGCCAGCACCGAAGGGGTCTATACCGGGGAGCTGTTTTTT
>15|TRBV6-6|NA|TRBJ2-5
CASSYPSLTQETQYF
TGTGCCAGCAGTTACCCAAGCCTTACCCAAGAGACCCAGTACTTC
>14|TRBV7-3|NA|TRBJ1-1
CASSLSVLNTEAFF
TGTGCCAGCAGCTTATCGGTGTTGAACACTGAAGCTTTCTTT
>15|TRBV3-1/TRBV3-2|TRBD1|TRBJ2-1
CASSQTQTGAIEQFF
TGTGCCAGCAGCCAGACCCAGACAGGGGCTATTGAGCAGTTCTTC
>16|TRBV24-1|NA|TRBJ1-2
CATSDLRSGRVYGYTF
TGTGCCACCAGTGATTTGCGGTCCGGGAGGGTCTATGGCTACACCTTC
>13|TRBV12-3/TRBV12-4|NA|TRBJ1-6
CASSPRVYSPLHF
TGTGCCAGCAGCCCCAGGGTGTATTCACCCCTCCACTTT
>16|TRBV28|TRBD1|TRBJ2-2
CASSRDSVSGTGELFF
TGTGCCAGCAGTCGGGACAGCGTAAGTGGTACCGGGGAGCTGTTTTTT
>13|TRBV18|NA|TRBJ2-3
CASSPPSTDTQYF
TGTGCCAGCTCACCCCCAAGCACAGATACGCAGTATTTT
>17|TRBV19|NA|TRBJ1-4
CASSSIGSPSTNEKLFF
TGTGCCAGTAGTTCAATAGGGAGTCCCTCGACTAATGAAAAACTGTTTTTT
>16|TRBV5-1|TRBD2|TRBJ2-5
CASSLLAGSLGETQYF
TGCGCCAGCAGCTTACTAGCGGGTTCGTTGGGGGAGACCCAGTACTTC
>12|TRBV28|TRBD1|TRBJ1-2
CASQTGVDGYTF
TGTGCCAGCCAGACAGGGGTGGATGGCTACACCTTC